Here is one T cell receptor (beta chain) with its context. Its antigen is still unknown. Per germline, CDR1 MNHNS and CDR2 SASEGT. Trimming removed 5 bases from V and 11 bases from J; junction bases left unmatched: 7. The CDR3 runs 14 residues. This record belongs to a study of cytomegalovirus exposure and HLA in healthy donors. General observations from the study: In vitro confirmation showed a few CMV-associated chains to be CMV antigen specific.

The study ran its PCR with 60 Vbeta and 13 Jbeta primers. The protocol was immunoSEQ multiplex PCR, while the TCRdb copy is restricted to in-frame clones and leaves out a portion. Of hundreds of thousands of clones detected, around 70% appear once; the ten largest clones hold 2% to 3%. The chain recombines TRBV6-1 with TRBJ1-6, with 9 nucleotides matching TRBD1. The sample was PBMCs. The sequence was collected from a man aged 35-49 years in good health and CMV-seropositive. Here the CDR3 DNA reads TGTGCCAGCAGTTCGGGGACAGGGCGGGCACCCCTCCACTTT. This translates into CASSSGTGRAPLHF.